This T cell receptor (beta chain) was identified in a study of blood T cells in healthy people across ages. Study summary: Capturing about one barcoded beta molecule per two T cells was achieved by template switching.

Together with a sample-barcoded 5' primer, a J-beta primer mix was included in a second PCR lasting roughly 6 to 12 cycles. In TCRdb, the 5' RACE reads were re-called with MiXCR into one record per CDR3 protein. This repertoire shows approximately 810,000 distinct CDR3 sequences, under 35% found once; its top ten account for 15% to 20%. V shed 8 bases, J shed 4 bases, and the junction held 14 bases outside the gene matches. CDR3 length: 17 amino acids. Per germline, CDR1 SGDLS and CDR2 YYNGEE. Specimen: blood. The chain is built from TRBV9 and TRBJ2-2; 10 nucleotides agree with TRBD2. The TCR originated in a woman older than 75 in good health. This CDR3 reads CASSDPKTSGPTGELFF. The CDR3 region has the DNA TGTGCCAGTTCCGACCCTAAGACTAGCGGGCCCACCGGGGAGCTGTTTTTT.